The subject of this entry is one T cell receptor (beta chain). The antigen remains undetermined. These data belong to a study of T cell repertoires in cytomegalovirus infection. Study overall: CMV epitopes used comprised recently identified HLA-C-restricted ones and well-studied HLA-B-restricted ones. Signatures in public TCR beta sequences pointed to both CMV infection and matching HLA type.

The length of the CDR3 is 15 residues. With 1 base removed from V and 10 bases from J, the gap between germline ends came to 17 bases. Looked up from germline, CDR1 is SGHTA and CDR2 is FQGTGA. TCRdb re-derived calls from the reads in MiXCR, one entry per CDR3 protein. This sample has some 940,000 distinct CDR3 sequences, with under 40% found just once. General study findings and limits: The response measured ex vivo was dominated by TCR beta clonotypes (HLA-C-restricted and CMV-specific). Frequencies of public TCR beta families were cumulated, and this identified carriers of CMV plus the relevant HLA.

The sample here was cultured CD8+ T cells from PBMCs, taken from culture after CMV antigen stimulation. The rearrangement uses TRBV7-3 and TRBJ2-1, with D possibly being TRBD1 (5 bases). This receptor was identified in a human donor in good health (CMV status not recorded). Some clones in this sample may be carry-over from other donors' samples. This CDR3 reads CASSLRQGEVREQFF. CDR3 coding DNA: TGTGCCAGCAGCTTAAGGCAGGGTGAGGTTCGGGAGCAGTTCTTC.